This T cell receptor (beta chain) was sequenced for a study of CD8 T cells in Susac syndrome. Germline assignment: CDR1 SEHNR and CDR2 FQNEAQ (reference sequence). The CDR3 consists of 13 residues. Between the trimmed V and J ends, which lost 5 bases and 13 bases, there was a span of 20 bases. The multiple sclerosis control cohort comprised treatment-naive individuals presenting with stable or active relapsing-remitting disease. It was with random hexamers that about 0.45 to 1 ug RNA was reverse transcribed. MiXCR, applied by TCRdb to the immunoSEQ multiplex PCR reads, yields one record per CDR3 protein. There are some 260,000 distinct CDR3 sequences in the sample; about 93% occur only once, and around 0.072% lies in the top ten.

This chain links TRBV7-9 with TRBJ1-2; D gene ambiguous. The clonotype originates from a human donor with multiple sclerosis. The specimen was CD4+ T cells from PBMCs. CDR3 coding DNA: TGTGCCAGCAGCCCCTCCGGCGCCCACAGCTTCACCTTC. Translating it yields CASSPSGAHSFTF.